The 14 T cell receptor beta chains listed next were all sequenced from one sample in a study of cytomegalovirus exposure and HLA in healthy donors. The PCR contained 60 Vbeta and 13 Jbeta primers. Data came from immunoSEQ multiplex PCR; TCRdb stores just in-frame clones and leaves some out. The sample contains roughly 200,000 clones, 80% to 90% of which appear only once. The sequenced sample consisted of PBMCs. The receptors come from a man aged 25 to 40 in good health and CMV-seronegative.

This clone has just a few counts. The V call is TRBV28, the J call TRBJ1-2, with 8 bases fitting TRBD1. Germline loops: CDR1 MDHEN, CDR2 SYDVKM. V shed 5 bases, J shed 8 bases, and the junction held 7 bases outside the gene matches. CDR3 size: 13 residues. The CDR3 reads CASSLGQGGGYTF. CDR3 bases: TGTGCCAGCAGTCTTGGACAGGGAGGAGGCTACACCTTC.

The chain recombines TRBV30 with TRBJ2-3; 10 bases match TRBD1. The CDR3 covers 15 residues. With 2 bases clipped from V and 2 bases from J, the junction kept 4 bases outside the gene matches. The germline V gene has CDR1 GTSNPN and CDR2 SVGIG (reference sequence). In DNA, the CDR3 is TGTGCCTGGAGTCGGGACAGGGGCTACACAGATACGCAGTATTTT. This codes for CAWSRDRGYTDTQYF.

This clone came up once. V and J are TRBV27 and TRBJ2-2, with TRBD1 matching over 12 bases. Germline values: CDR1 MNHEY, CDR2 SMNVEV (reference sequence). The CDR3 is 16 amino acids. The J segment lost 7 bases and the V segment lost 5 bases, leaving 8 bases of the junction unmatched. CDR3 protein: CASSQTGTGGGGELFF. In DNA, the CDR3 is TGTGCCAGCAGTCAGACCGGGACAGGGGGCGGCGGGGAGCTGTTTTTT.

The chain carries TRBV27 and TRBJ1-1; D unresolved. The CDR3 extends over 16 amino acids. The germline CDR1 and CDR2 sequences are MNHEY and SMNVEV (reference sequence). V was clipped by 5 bases and J by 1 base, with 17 bases between them. CDR3 coding DNA: TGTGCCAGCAGTCCGCTTCTTGGCAGGTCGAACACTGAAGCTTTCTTT. Protein product: CASSPLLGRSNTEAFF.

The chain couples TRBV28 to TRBJ2-7; 10 nucleotides align to TRBD1. The V gene end was trimmed by 7 bases and the J gene end by 3 bases; junction bases not matched to a gene: 12. Germline CDR1 reads MDHEN; CDR2 reads SYDVKM. The CDR3 loop spans 16 amino acids. CDR3 bases: TGTGCCAGCAACGGGGGGGACAGGGGTCCGGTCTACGAGCAGTACTTC. Translated, it gives CASNGGDRGPVYEQYF. The full variable domain, rest sourced from reference TRBV28 and TRBJ2-7, is DVKVTQSSRYLVKRTGEKVFLECVQDMDHENMFWYRQDPGLGLRLIYFSYDVKMKEKGDIPEGYSVSREKKERFSLILESASTNQTSMYLCASNGGDRGPVYEQYFGPGTRLTVT.

The chain joins TRBV18 to TRBJ1-2, with 9 nucleotides matching TRBD1. From germline, CDR1 is KGHSH and CDR2 LQKENI. The V gene end was trimmed by 3 bases and the J gene end by 7 bases; junction bases not matched to a gene: 9. The CDR3 is 15 amino acids. The CDR3 spells CASSPSRDRVPGYTF. CDR3 nucleotides: TGTGCCAGCTCACCCTCCCGGGACAGGGTCCCTGGCTACACCTTC.

This clone was detected only once. This chain links TRBV28 with TRBJ1-2, with TRBD1 matching over 10 bases. Germline V gives CDR1 MDHEN, CDR2 SYDVKM. The CDR3 contains 17 residues. The V and J ends lost 2 bases and 3 bases, in that order; junction bases with no gene match: 9. For the CDR3, the DNA is TGTGCCAGCAGTTTAGCGGTGGACAGGGGGGAGGACTATGGCTACACCTTC. It codes for CASSLAVDRGEDYGYTF.

This sequence joins TRBV19 and TRBJ1-2, with 7 nucleotides matching TRBD1. V gave up 6 bases and J gave up 3 bases; unmatched junction bases: 13. Germline-derived CDR1 and CDR2 are LNHDA and SQIVND (reference sequence). The CDR3 length is 16 residues. CDR3 DNA sequence: TGTGCCAGTAGCCATAACAGGGGTTTAGTTGACTATGGCTACACCTTC. It codes for CASSHNRGLVDYGYTF. The full variable domain, rest sourced from reference TRBV19 and TRBJ1-2, is DGGITQSPKYLFRKEGQNVTLSCEQNLNHDAMYWYRQDPGQGLRLIYYSQIVNDFQKGDIAEGYSVSREKKESFPLTVTSAQKNPTAFYLCASSHNRGLVDYGYTFGSGTRLTVV.

The chain uses TRBV7-8 and TRBJ1-5; 7 nucleotides line up with TRBD1. J gave up 3 bases and V 4 bases, and 15 bases lay outside the gene matches. The CDR3 sequence is 18 residues long. CDR1 is SGHVS, CDR2 FQNEAQ, per germline. For the CDR3, the DNA is TGTGCCAGCAGCTCTAGAGTTGAGACAGGGTTACACAATCAGCCCCAGCATTTT. Its protein product is CASSSRVETGLHNQPQHF.

This clone has a single count. The chain recombines TRBV4-3 with TRBJ2-2; 10 bases are a match to TRBD1. The CDR3 covers 17 residues. The V gene's germline CDR1 is LGHNA and CDR2 YSLEER. Trimming at V came to 5 bases and at J to 7 bases, leaving 13 bases not matched to a gene. Written as DNA, the CDR3 is TGCGCCAGCAGCTCCCTTGCGAGGACAGGGGGGGTCGGGGAGCTGTTTTTT. Translation gives CASSSLARTGGVGELFF.

The V gene is TRBV5-1, the J gene TRBJ1-1; D not resolved. The CDR3 sequence is 14 residues long. V was trimmed by 0 bases and J by 6 bases, leaving 12 bases between them. CDR1 and CDR2 from the germline V gene are SGHRS and YFSETQ. The CDR3 protein is CASSLVEGGAEAFF. The CDR3, as DNA: TGCGCCAGCAGCTTGGTAGAGGGAGGCGCTGAAGCTTTCTTT.

This clone was seen once. The chain employs TRBV18 and TRBJ1-1; tentative D call: TRBD1 (5 bases). Trimming took off 8 bases at V and 0 bases at J, with 16 bases between the two ends. This CDR3 region has 15 residues. Germline CDR1 reads KGHSH; CDR2 reads LQKENI. The CDR3 protein is CASRGGIGVNTEAFF. The CDR3 region has the DNA TGTGCCAGCAGGGGAGGGATAGGGGTGAACACTGAAGCTTTCTTT.

This rearrangement joins TRBV30 to TRBJ1-3; tentative D call: TRBD1 (5 bases). From germline, CDR1 is GTSNPN and CDR2 SVGIG (reference sequence). The CDR3 runs to 15 residues. The germline V and J ends were trimmed by 5 bases and 0 bases, with 14 bases remaining between them. As DNA, the CDR3 is TGTGCCTGGGGGAAGGGGCCCCTCTCTGGAAACACCATATATTTT. Encoded protein: CAWGKGPLSGNTIYF.

The chain uses TRBV19 and TRBJ2-7, with a possible D match to TRBD1 (6 bases). Germline V lookup: CDR1 LNHDA, CDR2 SQIVND (reference sequence). Trimming pared 8 bases from V and 5 bases from J, leaving 16 bases between. The CDR3 consists of 13 residues. The CDR3 reads CASGQWGSNEQYF. The CDR3 DNA reads as TGTGCCAGTGGACAGTGGGGTTCGAACGAGCAGTACTTC. The full variable domain, rest sourced from reference TRBV19 and TRBJ2-7, is DGGITQSPKYLFRKEGQNVTLSCEQNLNHDAMYWYRQDPGQGLRLIYYSQIVNDFQKGDIAEGYSVSREKKESFPLTVTSAQKNPTAFYLCASGQWGSNEQYFGPGTRLTVT.